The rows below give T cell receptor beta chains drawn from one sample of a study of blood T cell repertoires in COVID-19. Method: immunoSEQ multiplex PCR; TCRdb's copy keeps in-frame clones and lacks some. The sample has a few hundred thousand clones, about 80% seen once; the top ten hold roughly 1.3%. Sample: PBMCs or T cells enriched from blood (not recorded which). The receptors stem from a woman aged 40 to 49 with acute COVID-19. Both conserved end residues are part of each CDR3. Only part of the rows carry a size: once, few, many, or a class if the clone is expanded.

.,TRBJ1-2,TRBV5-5,CASSLSRQAYNYGYTF
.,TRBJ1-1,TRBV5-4,CASSPRDTEAFF
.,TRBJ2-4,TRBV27,CASSLSGAGGLANIQYF
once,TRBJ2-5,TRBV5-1,CASSLAGGQETQYF
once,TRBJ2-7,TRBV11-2,CASRSGGVEQYF
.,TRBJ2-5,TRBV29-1,CSVERASILGETQYF
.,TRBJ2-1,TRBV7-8,CASSLVVNEQFF
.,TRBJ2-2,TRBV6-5,CASRKQEGVTGELFF
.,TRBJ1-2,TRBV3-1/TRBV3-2,CASSQQSRGDLYGYTF
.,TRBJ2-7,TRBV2,CASSVSGTGDEQYF
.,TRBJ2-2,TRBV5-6,CASSLSRDTGELFF
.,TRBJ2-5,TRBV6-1,CASSEMGTSGETQYF